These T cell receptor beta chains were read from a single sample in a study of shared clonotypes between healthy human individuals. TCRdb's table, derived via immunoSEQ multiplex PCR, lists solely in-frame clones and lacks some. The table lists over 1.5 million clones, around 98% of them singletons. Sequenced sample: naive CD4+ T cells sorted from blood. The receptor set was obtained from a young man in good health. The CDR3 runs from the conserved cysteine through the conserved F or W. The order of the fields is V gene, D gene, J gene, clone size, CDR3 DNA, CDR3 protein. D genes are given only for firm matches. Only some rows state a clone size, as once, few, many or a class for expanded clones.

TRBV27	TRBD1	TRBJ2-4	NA	TGTGCCAGCAGCTCCGGGACAGTGAAAAACATTCAGTACTTC	CASSSGTVKNIQYF
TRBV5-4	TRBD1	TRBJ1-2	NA	TGTGCCAGCAGCCTGGGACAGGGGGCGGGGGGCTACACCTTC	CASSLGQGAGGYTF
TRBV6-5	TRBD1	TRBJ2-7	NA	TGTGCCAGCAGTTTCGGGACAGGGATGAACGAGCAGTACTTC	CASSFGTGMNEQYF
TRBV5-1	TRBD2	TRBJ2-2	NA	TGCGCCAGCAGCTTGGAGGCCAGCGGGACTTGGAACACCGGGGAGCTGTTTTTT	CASSLEASGTWNTGELFF
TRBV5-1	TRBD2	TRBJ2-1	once	TGCGCCAGCAGTTCTGGACTAGCGGAATACAATGAGCAGTTCTTC	CASSSGLAEYNEQFF
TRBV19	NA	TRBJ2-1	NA	TGTGCCAGTAGTTCGCTCAGTTACAATGAGCAGTTCTTC	CASSSLSYNEQFF
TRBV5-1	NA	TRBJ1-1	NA	TGCGCCAGCAGCCTTCGGCCTCCCGCCATGAACACTGAAGCTTTCTTT	CASSLRPPAMNTEAFF
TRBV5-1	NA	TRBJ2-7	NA	TGCGCCAGCAGCTTCGCACAGGGCTACGAGCAGTACTTC	CASSFAQGYEQYF
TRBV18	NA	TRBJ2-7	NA	TGTGCCAGCTCCCCTGGACCGGGAACCGAATACGAGCAGTACTTC	CASSPGPGTEYEQYF
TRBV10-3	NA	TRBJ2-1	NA	TGTGCCACCGGGGGTTCGGGAGCCTACAATGAGCAGTTCTTC	CATGGSGAYNEQFF
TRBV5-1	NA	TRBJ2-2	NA	TGCGCCAGCAGACCCCAGACGAACACCGGGGAGCTGTTTTTT	CASRPQTNTGELFF
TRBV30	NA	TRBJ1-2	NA	TGTGCCTGGAGTGTACTAGGAATCGGCTACACCTTC	CAWSVLGIGYTF
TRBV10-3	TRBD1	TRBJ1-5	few	TGTGCCATCAGTGACGACAGGGTGAGTCAGCCCCAGCATTTT	CAISDDRVSQPQHF
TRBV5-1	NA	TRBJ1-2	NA	TGCGCCAGCAGCTTGGATGACTCCCTCTATGGCTACACCTTC	CASSLDDSLYGYTF
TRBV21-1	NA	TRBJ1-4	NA	TGTGCCAGCACCCGACCCCGGGACAGGGGACGTCCAACTAATGAAAAACTGTTTTTT	CASTRPRDRGRPTNEKLFF
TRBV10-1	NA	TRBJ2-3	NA	TGCGCCAGCAGTGAGTCCGGGGGCTCGCGGAATCGCACAGATACGCAGTATTTT	CASSESGGSRNRTDTQYF
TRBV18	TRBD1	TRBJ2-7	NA	TGTGCCAGCTCACCACTGCCCCCGAGACAGGGGGCGTTCGGCTACGAGCAGTACTTC	CASSPLPPRQGAFGYEQYF
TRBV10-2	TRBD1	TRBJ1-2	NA	TGCGCCAGCAGTGGGGACAGGGGCTACACCTTC	CASSGDRGYTF
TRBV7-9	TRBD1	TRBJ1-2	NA	TGTGCCAGCAGCTTTGACAGGGTCGGTGGCTACACCTTC	CASSFDRVGGYTF
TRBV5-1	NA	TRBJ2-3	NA	TGCGCCAGCAGCTCCATCCCTACTAGCACAGATACGCAGTATTTT	CASSSIPTSTDTQYF
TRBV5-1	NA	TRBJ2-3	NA	TGCGCCAGCAGCCCTCAAATAAACACAGATACGCAGTATTTT	CASSPQINTDTQYF
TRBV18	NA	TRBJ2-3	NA	TGTGCCAGCTCACCACCGGGATCCGGTCGGACAGATACGCAGTATTTT	CASSPPGSGRTDTQYF
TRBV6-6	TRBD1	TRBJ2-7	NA	TGTGCCAGCCGGACAGGGGGTGGCTACGAGCAGTACTTC	CASRTGGGYEQYF
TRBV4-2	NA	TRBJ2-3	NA	TGTGCCAGCAGCCAATGGGTCGGGGGCACAGATACGCAGTATTTT	CASSQWVGGTDTQYF
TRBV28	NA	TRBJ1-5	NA	TGTGCCAGCAGTCTCCGAGGTGGGCCCCAGCATTTT	CASSLRGGPQHF
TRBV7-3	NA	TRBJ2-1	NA	TGTGCCAGCAGCTTCTTGAGGGACTCGAGCTATGAGCAGTTCTTC	CASSFLRDSSYEQFF
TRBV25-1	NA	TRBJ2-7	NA	TGTGCCAGCAGTGAATCGGATCGCCGCTACGAGCAGTACTTC	CASSESDRRYEQYF
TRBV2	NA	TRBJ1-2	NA	TGTGCCAGCAGTCTCGGACAGTTAACCTATGGCTACACCTTC	CASSLGQLTYGYTF
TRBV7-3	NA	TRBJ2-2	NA	TGTGCCAGCAGCTTAATATCTGGGTTCACCGGGGAGCTGTTTTTT	CASSLISGFTGELFF
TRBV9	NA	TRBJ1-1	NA	TGTGCCAGCAGCGTAGTTCTGGATACCGAAGCTTTCTTT	CASSVVLDTEAFF
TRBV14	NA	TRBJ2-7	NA	TGTGCCAGCAGCCAATCCCTATGGGGATCCTACGAGCAGTACTTC	CASSQSLWGSYEQYF
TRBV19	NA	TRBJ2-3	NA	TGTGCCAGTAGTATGGGCGGAAACACAGATACGCAGTATTTT	CASSMGGNTDTQYF
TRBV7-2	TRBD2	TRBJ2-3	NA	TGTGCCAGCAGCCCGAGCGGCGGGAGGGCGAATACGCAGTATTTT	CASSPSGGRANTQYF
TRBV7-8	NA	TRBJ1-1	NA	TGTGCCAGCAAAGGGACTGAAGCTTTCTTT	CASKGTEAFF
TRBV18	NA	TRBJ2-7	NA	TGTGCCAGCTCAGAGGCCAGGGACTACGAGCAGTACTTC	CASSEARDYEQYF
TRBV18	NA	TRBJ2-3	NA	TGTGCCAGCTCACCACCGGGTTTCCCCACAGATACGCAGTATTTT	CASSPPGFPTDTQYF
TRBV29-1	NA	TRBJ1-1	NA	TGCAGCGTGTCAGAGGGGGGCCAGACTGAAGCTTTCTTT	CSVSEGGQTEAFF
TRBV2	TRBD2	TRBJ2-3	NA	TGTGCCAGCAGCAAACTAGCGGGAGGGACTCGCGTGAGCACAGATACGCAGTATTTT	CASSKLAGGTRVSTDTQYF
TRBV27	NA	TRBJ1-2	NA	TGTGCCAGCAGCCCCGGGACATTCAACTATGGCTACACCTTC	CASSPGTFNYGYTF
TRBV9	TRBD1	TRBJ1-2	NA	TGTGCCAGCAGCGCCAGGGGGTCTCGGCGCTATGGCTACACCTTC	CASSARGSRRYGYTF
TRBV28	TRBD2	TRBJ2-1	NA	TGTGCCAGCAGTTTGGCGGGAGGGAACAATGAGCAGTTCTTC	CASSLAGGNNEQFF
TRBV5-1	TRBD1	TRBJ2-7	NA	TGCGCCAGCAGCTTGGACAGGGGGCCAGTCTACGAGCAGTACTTC	CASSLDRGPVYEQYF
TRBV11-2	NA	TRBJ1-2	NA	TGTGCCAGCAGCGGGTCTATCTATGGCTACACCTTC	CASSGSIYGYTF
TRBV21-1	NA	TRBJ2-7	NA	TGTGCCAGCAGCAAAGCGCACTTGACGAGCTCCTACGAGCAGTACTTC	CASSKAHLTSSYEQYF
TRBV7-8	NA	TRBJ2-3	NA	TGTGCCAGCAGCGCATACGGGGCCGCGTACACAGATACGCAGTATTTT	CASSAYGAAYTDTQYF
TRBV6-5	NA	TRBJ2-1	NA	TGTGCCAGCAAAGCAAACAATGAGCAGTTCTTC	CASKANNEQFF
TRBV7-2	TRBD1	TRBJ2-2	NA	TGTGCCAGCAGCCCCCGGACAGGGCCACTCGGGGAGCTGTTTTTT	CASSPRTGPLGELFF
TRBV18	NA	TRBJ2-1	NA	TGTGCCAGCTCACCAGGGGTCTCCTACAATGAGCAGTTCTTC	CASSPGVSYNEQFF
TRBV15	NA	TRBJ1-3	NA	TGTGCCACCAGCTCCGGCGGAGGCTCTGGAAACACCATATATTTT	CATSSGGGSGNTIYF
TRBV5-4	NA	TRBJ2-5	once	TGTGCCAGCAGCCTCGGGAACAACCAAGAGACCCAGTACTTC	CASSLGNNQETQYF
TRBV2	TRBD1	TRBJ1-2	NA	TGTGCCACCAGACAGGGGGACTATAACTATGGCTACACCTTC	CATRQGDYNYGYTF
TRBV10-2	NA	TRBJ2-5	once	TGCGCCAGCAGAGAGGTCCAAGAGACCCAGTACTTC	CASREVQETQYF
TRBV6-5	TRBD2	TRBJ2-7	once	TGTGCCAGCAGTTTCGGACTAGCGGGAGAGGAATACTTC	CASSFGLAGEEYF
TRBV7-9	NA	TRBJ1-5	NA	TGTGCCAGCAGCGCCGGGACACTAAAGAGTTCCAGCATTCAGCCCCAGCATTTT	CASSAGTLKSSSIQPQHF
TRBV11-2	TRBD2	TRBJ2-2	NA	TGTGCCAGCAGGCAAGGGAGGGGCCTAGCGGGTGACACCGGGGAGCTGTTTTTT	CASRQGRGLAGDTGELFF